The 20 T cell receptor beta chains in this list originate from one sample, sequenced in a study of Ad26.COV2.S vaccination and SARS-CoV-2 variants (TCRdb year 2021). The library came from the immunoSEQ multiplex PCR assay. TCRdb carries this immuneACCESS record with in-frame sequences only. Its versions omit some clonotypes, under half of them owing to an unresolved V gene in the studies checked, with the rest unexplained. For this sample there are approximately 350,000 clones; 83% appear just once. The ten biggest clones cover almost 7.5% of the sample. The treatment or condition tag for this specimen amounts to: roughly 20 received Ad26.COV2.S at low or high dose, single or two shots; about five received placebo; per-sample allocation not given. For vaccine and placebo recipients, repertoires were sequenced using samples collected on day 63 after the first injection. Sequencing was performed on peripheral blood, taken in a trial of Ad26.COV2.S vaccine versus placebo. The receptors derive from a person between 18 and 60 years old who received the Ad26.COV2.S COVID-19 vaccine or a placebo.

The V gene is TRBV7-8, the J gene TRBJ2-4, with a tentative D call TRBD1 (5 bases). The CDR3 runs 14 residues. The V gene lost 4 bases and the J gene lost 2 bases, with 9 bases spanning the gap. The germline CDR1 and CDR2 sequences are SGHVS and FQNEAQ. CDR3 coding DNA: TGTGCCAGCAGCTCCAGGGTAACCAAAAACATTCAGTACTTC. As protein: CASSSRVTKNIQYF.

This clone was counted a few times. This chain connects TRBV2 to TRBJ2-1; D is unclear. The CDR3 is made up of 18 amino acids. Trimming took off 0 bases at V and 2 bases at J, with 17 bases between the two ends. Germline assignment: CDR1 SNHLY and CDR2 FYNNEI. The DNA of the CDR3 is TGTGCCAGCAGTGAAGCAGTGATACCTCGGAAACCCTACAATGAGCAGTTCTTC. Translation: CASSEAVIPRKPYNEQFF.

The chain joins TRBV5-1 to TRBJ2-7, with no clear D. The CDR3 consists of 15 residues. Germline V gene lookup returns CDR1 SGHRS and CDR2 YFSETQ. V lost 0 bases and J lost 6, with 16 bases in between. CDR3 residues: CASSLAPGPFTEQYF. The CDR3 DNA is TGCGCCAGCAGCTTGGCTCCCGGCCCGTTCACCGAGCAGTACTTC.

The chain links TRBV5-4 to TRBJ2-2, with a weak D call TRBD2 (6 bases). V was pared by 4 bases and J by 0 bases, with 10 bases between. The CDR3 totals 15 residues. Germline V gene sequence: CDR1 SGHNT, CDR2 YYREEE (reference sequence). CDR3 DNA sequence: TGTGCCAGCAGCCGCGGGACTCCGAACACCGGGGAGCTGTTTTTT. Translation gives CASSRGTPNTGELFF.

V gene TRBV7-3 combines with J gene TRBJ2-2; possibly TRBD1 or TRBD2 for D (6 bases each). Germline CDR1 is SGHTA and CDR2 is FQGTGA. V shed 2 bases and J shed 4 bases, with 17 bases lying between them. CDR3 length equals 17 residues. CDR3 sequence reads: CASSLDNPGAPTGELFF. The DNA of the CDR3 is TGTGCCAGCAGCTTAGACAATCCGGGGGCACCCACCGGGGAGCTGTTTTTT.

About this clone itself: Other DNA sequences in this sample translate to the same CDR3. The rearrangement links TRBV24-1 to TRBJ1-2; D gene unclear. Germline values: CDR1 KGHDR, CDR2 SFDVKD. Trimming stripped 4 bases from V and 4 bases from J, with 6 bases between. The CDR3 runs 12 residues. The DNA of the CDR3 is TGTGCCACCAGTGACGGTCGCTATGGCTACACCTTC. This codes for CATSDGRYGYTF.

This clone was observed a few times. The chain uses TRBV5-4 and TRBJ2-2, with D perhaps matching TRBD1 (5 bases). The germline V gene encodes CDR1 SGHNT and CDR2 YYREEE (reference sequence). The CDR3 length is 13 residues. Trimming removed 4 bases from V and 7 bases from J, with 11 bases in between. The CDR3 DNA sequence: TGTGCCAGCAGCCCGGCAGGGAACGGGGAGCTGTTTTTT. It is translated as CASSPAGNGELFF.

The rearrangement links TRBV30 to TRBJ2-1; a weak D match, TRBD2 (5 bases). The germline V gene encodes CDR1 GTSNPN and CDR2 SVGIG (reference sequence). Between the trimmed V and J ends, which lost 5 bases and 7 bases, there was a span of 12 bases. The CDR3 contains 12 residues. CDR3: CAWAHTRNEQFF. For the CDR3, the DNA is TGTGCCTGGGCCCATACTAGGAATGAGCAGTTCTTC.

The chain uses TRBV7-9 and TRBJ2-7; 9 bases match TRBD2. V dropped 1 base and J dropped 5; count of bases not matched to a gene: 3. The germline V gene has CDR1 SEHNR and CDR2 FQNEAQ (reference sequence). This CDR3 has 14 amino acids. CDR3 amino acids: CASSLGLAGHEQYF. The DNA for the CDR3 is TGTGCCAGCAGCTTAGGGCTAGCGGGGCACGAGCAGTACTTC.

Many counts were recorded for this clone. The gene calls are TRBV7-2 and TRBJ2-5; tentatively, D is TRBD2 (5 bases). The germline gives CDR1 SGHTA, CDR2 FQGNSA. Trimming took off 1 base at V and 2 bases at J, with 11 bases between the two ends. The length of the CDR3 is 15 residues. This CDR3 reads CASSLGASLQETQYF. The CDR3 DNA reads TGTGCCAGCAGCTTAGGTGCTAGCCTTCAAGAGACCCAGTACTTC.

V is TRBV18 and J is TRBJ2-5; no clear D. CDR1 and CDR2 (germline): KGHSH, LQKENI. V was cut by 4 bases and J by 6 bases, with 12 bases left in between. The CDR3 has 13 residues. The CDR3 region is CASSHEVAQTQYF. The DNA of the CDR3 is TGTGCCAGCTCACACGAAGTAGCCCAGACCCAGTACTTC.

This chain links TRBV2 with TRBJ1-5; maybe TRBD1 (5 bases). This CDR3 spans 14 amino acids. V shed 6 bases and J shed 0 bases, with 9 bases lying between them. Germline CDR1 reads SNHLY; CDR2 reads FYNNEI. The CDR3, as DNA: TGTGCCAGCAGGTACAGGAATAGCAATCAGCCCCAGCATTTT. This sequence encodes CASRYRNSNQPQHF.

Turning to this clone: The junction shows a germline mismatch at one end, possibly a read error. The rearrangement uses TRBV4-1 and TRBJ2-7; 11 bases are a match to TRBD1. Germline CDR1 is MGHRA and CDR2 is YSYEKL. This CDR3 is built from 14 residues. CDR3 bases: TGCGCCAGCAGCAGAGGACAGGGGGCGTACGGGCAGTACTTC. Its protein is CASSRGQGAYGQYF.

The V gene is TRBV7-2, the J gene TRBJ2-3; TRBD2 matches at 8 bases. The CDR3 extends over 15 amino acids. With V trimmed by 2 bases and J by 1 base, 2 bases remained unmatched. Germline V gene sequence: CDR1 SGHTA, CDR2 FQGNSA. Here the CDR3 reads CASSLQTSGTDTQYF. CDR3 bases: TGTGCCAGCAGCTTACAGACTAGCGGCACAGATACGCAGTATTTT. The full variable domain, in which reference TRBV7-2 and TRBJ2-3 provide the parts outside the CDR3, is GAGVSQSPSNKVTEKGKDVELRCDPISGHTALYWYRQSLGQGLEFLIYFQGNSAPDKSGLPSDRFSAERTGGSVSTLTIQRTQQEDSAVYLCASSLQTSGTDTQYFGPGTRLTVL.

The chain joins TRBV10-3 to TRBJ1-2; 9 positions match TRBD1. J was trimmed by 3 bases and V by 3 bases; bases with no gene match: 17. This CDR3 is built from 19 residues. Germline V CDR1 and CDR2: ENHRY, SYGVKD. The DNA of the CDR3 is TGTGCCATCAGTGACCCTCTGACGGGACAGGGATTTTGGGACTATGGCTACACCTTC. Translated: CAISDPLTGQGFWDYGYTF.

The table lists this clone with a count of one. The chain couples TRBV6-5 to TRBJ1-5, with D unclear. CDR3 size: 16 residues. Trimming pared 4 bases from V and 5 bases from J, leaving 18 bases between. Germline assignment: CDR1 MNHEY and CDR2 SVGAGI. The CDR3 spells CASSFGPYSPDQPQHF. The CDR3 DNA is TGTGCCAGCAGTTTCGGACCTTATTCACCGGATCAGCCCCAGCATTTT.

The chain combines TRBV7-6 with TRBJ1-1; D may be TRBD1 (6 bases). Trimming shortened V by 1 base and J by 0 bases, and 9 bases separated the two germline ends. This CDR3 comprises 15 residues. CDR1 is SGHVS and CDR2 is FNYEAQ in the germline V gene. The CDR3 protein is CASSLEGEMNTEAFF. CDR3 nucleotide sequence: TGTGCCAGCAGCTTAGAGGGGGAAATGAACACTGAAGCTTTCTTT.

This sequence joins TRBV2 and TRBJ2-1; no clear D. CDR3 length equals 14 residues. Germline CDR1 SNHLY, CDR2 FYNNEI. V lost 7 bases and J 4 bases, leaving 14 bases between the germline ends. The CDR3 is CASTQEDGYNEQFF. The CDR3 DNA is TGTGCCAGCACCCAAGAGGACGGATACAATGAGCAGTTCTTC.

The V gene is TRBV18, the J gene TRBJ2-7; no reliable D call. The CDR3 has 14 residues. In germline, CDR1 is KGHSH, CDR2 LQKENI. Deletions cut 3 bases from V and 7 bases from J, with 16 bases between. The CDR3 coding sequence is TGTGCCAGCTCACCTTCCTACTCATCCATTGAGCAGTACTTC. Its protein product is CASSPSYSSIEQYF.

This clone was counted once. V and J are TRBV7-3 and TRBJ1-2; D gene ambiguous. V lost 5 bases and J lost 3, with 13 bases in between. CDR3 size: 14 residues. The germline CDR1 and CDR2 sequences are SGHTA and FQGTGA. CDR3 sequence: CASSQDGNYYGYTF. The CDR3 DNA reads TGTGCCAGCAGCCAGGATGGGAATTACTATGGCTACACCTTC.